This is a list of T cell receptor beta chains from one sample in a study of cytotoxic CD8 clonotypes in ibrutinib-treated CLL. The method was immunoSEQ multiplex PCR; TCRdb's version includes in-frame clones alone and lacks a portion of them. The sample lists under 200,000 clones, more than 65% occurring once. Sample: PBMCs, taken after 12 months of ibrutinib treatment. The receptors were sampled from a human donor with chronic lymphocytic leukemia. The CDR3 runs from the conserved cysteine through the conserved F or W. D genes are given only for firm matches. The size entry is marked missing in some rows and otherwise reads once, few, many or a size class.

d_call | clone_size | j_call | v_call | cdr3_aa | cdr3_nt
. | once | TRBJ1-1 | TRBV28 | CASTSPRQGLSYTEAFF | TGTGCCAGCACCTCCCCTCGGCAGGGATTATCGTACACTGAAGCTTTCTTT
. | . | TRBJ1-2 | TRBV7-2 | CASSLGRESYGYTF | TGTGCCAGCAGCTTAGGCAGGGAGTCCTATGGCTACACCTTC
. | many | TRBJ1-2 | TRBV28 | CASSLASGYGYTF | TGTGCCAGCAGCCTGGCGAGTGGCTATGGCTACACCTTC
. | . | TRBJ1-1 | TRBV4-1 | CASSPFQGFTEAFF | TGCGCCAGCAGCCCGTTTCAGGGGTTCACTGAAGCTTTCTTT
. | . | TRBJ1-2 | TRBV6-6 | CASSYGSYGYTF | TGTGCCAGCAGTTACGGGAGCTATGGCTACACCTTC
. | . | TRBJ2-7 | TRBV2 | CASRGEGYEQYF | TGTGCCAGCAGGGGGGAAGGTTACGAGCAGTACTTC
. | few | TRBJ1-1 | TRBV7-2 | CASSTPRRVTEAFF | TGTGCCAGCAGCACCCCTCGTCGGGTCACTGAAGCTTTCTTT
TRBD1 | . | TRBJ1-4 | TRBV4-3 | CASSPTQGAWVGKLFF | TGCGCCAGCAGCCCTACGCAGGGGGCGTGGGTCGGAAAACTGTTTTTT
. | . | TRBJ1-1 | TRBV6-4 | CASSESSKSEAFF | TGTGCCAGCAGTGAATCCAGTAAGTCTGAAGCTTTCTTT
TRBD1 | . | TRBJ1-6 | TRBV30 | CAWSLSGGNSPLHF | TGTGCCTGGAGCTTATCAGGGGGTAATTCACCCCTCCACTTT
. | . | TRBJ2-1 | TRBV2 | CASPSGQTRYNEQFF | TGTGCCAGCCCTTCCGGACAGACAAGGTACAATGAGCAGTTCTTC
. | . | TRBJ1-2 | TRBV28 | CASNRYGGYTF | TGTGCCAGCAATCGCTACGGTGGCTACACCTTC
TRBD2 | . | TRBJ2-7 | TRBV28 | CASSPLAGGPDESYEQYF | TGTGCCAGCAGTCCCCTAGCGGGAGGGCCCGACGAATCCTACGAGCAGTACTTC
TRBD2 | . | TRBJ2-1 | TRBV30 | CASGRGGSSYNEQFF | TGTGCCTCAGGCCGCGGGGGTAGCTCCTACAATGAGCAGTTCTTC
. | . | TRBJ2-1 | TRBV28 | CASSLGQNYEQFF | TGTGCCAGCAGTTTGGGGCAGAATTATGAGCAGTTCTTC
TRBD1 | . | TRBJ1-5 | TRBV9 | CASSVGPWTGNQPQHF | TGTGCCAGCAGCGTAGGGCCTTGGACAGGGAATCAGCCCCAGCATTTT
. | . | TRBJ1-2 | TRBV18 | CASSPHSYFNYGYTF | TGTGCCAGCTCACCACATTCTTACTTTAACTATGGCTACACCTTC
. | . | TRBJ1-5 | TRBV4-1 | CASSQVGSSNQPQHF | TGCGCCAGCAGCCAAGTAGGATCTAGCAATCAGCCCCAGCATTTT
TRBD1 | few | TRBJ1-4 | TRBV18 | CASSPGTGIEKLFF | TGTGCCAGCTCACCAGGGACAGGGATTGAAAAACTGTTTTTT